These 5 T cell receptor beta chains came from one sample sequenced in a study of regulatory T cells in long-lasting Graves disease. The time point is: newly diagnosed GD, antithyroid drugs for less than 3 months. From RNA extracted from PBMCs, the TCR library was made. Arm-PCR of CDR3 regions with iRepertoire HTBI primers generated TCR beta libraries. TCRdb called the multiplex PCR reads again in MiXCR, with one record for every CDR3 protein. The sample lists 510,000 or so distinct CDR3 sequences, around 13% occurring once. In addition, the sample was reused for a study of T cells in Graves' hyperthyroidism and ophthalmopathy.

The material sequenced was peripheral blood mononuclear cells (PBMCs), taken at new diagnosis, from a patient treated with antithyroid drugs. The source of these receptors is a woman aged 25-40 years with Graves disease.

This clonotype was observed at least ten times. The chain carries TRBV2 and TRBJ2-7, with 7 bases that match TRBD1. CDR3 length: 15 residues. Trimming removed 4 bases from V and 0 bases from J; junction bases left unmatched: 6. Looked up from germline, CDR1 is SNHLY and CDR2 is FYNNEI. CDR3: CASSGGTEYSYEQYF. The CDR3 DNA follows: TGTGCCAGCAGTGGAGGGACAGAGTACTCCTACGAGCAGTACTTC. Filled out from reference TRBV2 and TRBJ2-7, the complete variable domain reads EPEVTQTPSHQVTQMGQEVILRCVPISNHLYFYWYRQILGQKVEFLVSFYNNEISEKSEIFDDQFSVERPDGSNFTLKIRSTKLEDSAMYFCASSGGTEYSYEQYFGPGTRLTVT.

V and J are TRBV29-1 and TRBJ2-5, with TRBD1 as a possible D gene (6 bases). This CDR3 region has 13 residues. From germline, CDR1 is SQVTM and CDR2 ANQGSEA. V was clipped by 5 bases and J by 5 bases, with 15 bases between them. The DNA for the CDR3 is TGCAGCGTTAGGGACATTTCTGGGGAGACCCAGTACTTC. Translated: CSVRDISGETQYF.

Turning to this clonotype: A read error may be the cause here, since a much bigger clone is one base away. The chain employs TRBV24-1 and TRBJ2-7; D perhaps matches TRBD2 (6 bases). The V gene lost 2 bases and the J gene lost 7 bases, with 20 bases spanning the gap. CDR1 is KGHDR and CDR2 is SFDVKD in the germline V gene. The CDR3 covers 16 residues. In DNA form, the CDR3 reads TGTGCCACCAGTGATTCCCAAGGCGGGGCCTACAATGAGCAGTACTTC. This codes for CATSDSQGGAYNEQYF.

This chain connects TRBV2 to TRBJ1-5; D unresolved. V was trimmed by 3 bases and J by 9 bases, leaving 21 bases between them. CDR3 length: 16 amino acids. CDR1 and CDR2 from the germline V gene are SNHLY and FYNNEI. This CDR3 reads CASSDRQATLSRPQHF. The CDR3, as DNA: TGTGCCAGCAGTGATCGGCAGGCAACATTATCGAGGCCCCAGCATTTT.

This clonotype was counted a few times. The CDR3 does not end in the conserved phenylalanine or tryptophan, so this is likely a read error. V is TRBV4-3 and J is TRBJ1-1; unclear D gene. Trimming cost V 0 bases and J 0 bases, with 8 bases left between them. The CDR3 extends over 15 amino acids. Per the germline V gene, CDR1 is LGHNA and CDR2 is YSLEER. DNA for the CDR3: TGCGCCAGCAGCCAAGATTCCCCAATGAACACTGAAGCTTTCTTG. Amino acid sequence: CASSQDSPMNTEAFL.